These 29 T cell receptor beta chains share one sample of origin, sequenced in a study of blood T cell repertoires in COVID-19 (dated by TCRdb to about 2020). Library method: the immunoSEQ multiplex PCR assay. The source is immuneACCESS, and TCRdb retained only in-frame sequences with V and J called. Part of the clones is not carried over; for the studies checked, unresolved V genes explain less than half of this, and the remainder is unexplained. The sample has about 310,000 clones on record, around 90% of them singletons. In total, the top ten clones hold around 4.5% of the sample. Specimen: PBMCs or T cells enriched from blood (not recorded which). These receptors originate from a woman in her late teens or twenties with acute COVID-19.

This clone has a single count. The V gene is TRBV7-9, the J gene TRBJ2-7, with D perhaps TRBD2 (5 bases). V was cut by 6 bases and J by 2 bases, with 8 bases left in between. Germline CDR1 reads SEHNR; CDR2 reads FQNEAQ (reference sequence). CDR3 length: 12 residues. CDR3 amino acids: CASSPGTYEQYF. The CDR3 region has the DNA TGTGCCAGCAGTCCCGGGACCTACGAGCAGTACTTC.

The chain links TRBV5-1 to TRBJ2-5, with a possible D match to TRBD2 (6 bases). V lost 4 bases to trimming and J lost 2 bases, with 9 bases between them. From germline, CDR1 is SGHRS and CDR2 YFSETQ. CDR3 length: 13 residues. CDR3 sequence: CASSRGEQETQYF. DNA of the CDR3: TGCGCCAGCAGCCGCGGGGAGCAAGAGACCCAGTACTTC.

The rearrangement joins TRBV6-5 to TRBJ2-5; TRBD2 matches 12 bases. This CDR3 has 13 residues. Per the germline V gene, CDR1 is MNHEY and CDR2 is SVGAGI. V lost 10 bases, J lost 2 bases, and 2 bases stayed unmatched. The CDR3 reads CATGLAGQETQYF. CDR3 in DNA: TGTGCCACTGGACTAGCGGGGCAAGAGACCCAGTACTTC.

The rearrangement uses TRBV27 and TRBJ2-1, with 9 positions matching TRBD1. Trimming removed 6 bases from V and 6 bases from J; junction bases left unmatched: 9. Germline V gene data show CDR1 as MNHEY and CDR2 as SMNVEV (reference sequence). CDR3 size: 15 residues. The CDR3 DNA is TGTGCCAGCAGGGCTCCCGGGACAGGGTCCAATGAGCAGTTCTTC. Its translation is CASRAPGTGSNEQFF.

DNA for the CDR3: TGTGCCAGTAGTTTCTCGCAGGCCCTCAATGAAAAACTGTTTTTT. This sequence encodes CASSFSQALNEKLFF. The genes are TRBV19 and TRBJ1-4; D gene ambiguous. The CDR3 contains 15 residues. Trimming took 5 bases from V and 5 from J, leaving 15 bases between them. Looked up from germline, CDR1 is LNHDA and CDR2 is SQIVND (reference sequence). Looking up the rest from reference TRBV19 and TRBJ1-4 gives the full variable domain: DGGITQSPKYLFRKEGQNVTLSCEQNLNHDAMYWYRQDPGQGLRLIYYSQIVNDFQKGDIAEGYSVSREKKESFPLTVTSAQKNPTAFYLCASSFSQALNEKLFFGSGTQLSVL.

The gene calls are TRBV9 and TRBJ1-5, with 7 positions matching TRBD1. The CDR3 loop spans 15 amino acids. The ends lost 3 bases at V and 5 bases at J; junction bases unmatched: 8. Germline CDR1 reads SGDLS; CDR2 reads YYNGEE. The CDR3 DNA follows: TGTGCCAGCAGCGCCGGACAGGCTAGGGATCAGCCCCAGCATTTT. This translates into CASSAGQARDQPQHF.

The J gene is TRBJ2-2, the V gene TRBV14; tentatively, D is TRBD1 (6 bases). The CDR3 consists of 14 residues. The V gene lost 4 bases and the J gene lost 4 bases, with 10 bases spanning the gap. In germline, CDR1 is SGHDN, CDR2 FVKESK. This CDR3 reads CASSRQATTGELFF. CDR3 nucleotides: TGTGCCAGCAGCCGACAGGCTACCACCGGGGAGCTGTTTTTT.

This clone came up a few times. The V call is TRBV19, the J call TRBJ1-1; 8 bases align to TRBD1. V shed 5 bases and J 3 bases; nucleotides not matched to a gene: 2. CDR1 LNHDA and CDR2 SQIVND come from the germline V gene (reference sequence). The CDR3 has 13 residues. The CDR3 DNA reads TGTGCCAGTAGTCAGGGGGCGCACACTGAAGCTTTCTTT. As protein: CASSQGAHTEAFF. The full variable domain, its missing parts supplied by reference TRBV19 and TRBJ1-1, is DGGITQSPKYLFRKEGQNVTLSCEQNLNHDAMYWYRQDPGQGLRLIYYSQIVNDFQKGDIAEGYSVSREKKESFPLTVTSAQKNPTAFYLCASSQGAHTEAFFGQGTRLTVV.

The gene calls are TRBV9 and TRBJ2-2, with 8 bases fitting TRBD2. Germline V gene data show CDR1 as SGDLS and CDR2 as YYNGEE. Unmatched junction bases numbered 12, after V lost 2 bases and J lost 6 bases. The CDR3 runs 17 residues. CDR3 amino acids: CASSVSVIAGPPGELFF. In nucleotides, the CDR3 is TGTGCCAGCAGCGTCTCTGTGATAGCGGGACCCCCCGGGGAGCTGTTTTTT.

The rearrangement links TRBV9 to TRBJ1-4, with 11 bases aligning to TRBD1. V lost 3 bases to trimming and J lost 2 bases; unmatched junction nucleotides: 0. There are 15 residues in the CDR3. The germline CDR1 and CDR2 sequences are SGDLS and YYNGEE. CDR3 coding DNA: TGTGCCAGCAGCGGGACAGGGGGCACTAATGAAAAACTGTTTTTT. The encoded protein is CASSGTGGTNEKLFF.

V gene TRBV6-5 combines with J gene TRBJ2-1, with 11 bases matching TRBD2. CDR3 length: 14 amino acids. CDR1 MNHEY and CDR2 SVGAGI come from the germline V gene. V dropped 6 bases and J dropped 3; count of bases not matched to a gene: 1. The CDR3 DNA is TGTGCCAGCAGCCTAGCGGGAGGCTACAATGAGCAGTTCTTC. Translated: CASSLAGGYNEQFF.

The chain joins TRBV7-2 to TRBJ2-3; D gene uncertain. CDR1 is SGHTA and CDR2 is FQGNSA in the germline V gene. The CDR3 length is 14 residues. The ends were cut back, 5 bases at V and 1 base at J, with 10 bases in the middle. The CDR3 protein is CASSPYRRTDTQYF. The CDR3 nucleotides read TGTGCCAGCAGCCCATACAGACGCACAGATACGCAGTATTTT.

J is TRBJ2-5 and V is TRBV27, with 11 bases identical to TRBD2. With 5 bases clipped from V and 6 bases from J, the junction kept 14 bases outside the gene matches. Germline CDR1 is MNHEY and CDR2 is SMNVEV (reference sequence). This CDR3 contains 17 residues. CDR3: CASSPPRPSGRSKTQYF. The CDR3 bases are TGTGCCAGCAGTCCCCCCAGGCCTAGCGGGAGGTCGAAGACCCAGTACTTC.

The J gene is TRBJ1-4, the V gene TRBV5-4; 9 positions agree with TRBD1. CDR1 and CDR2 from the germline V gene are SGHNT and YYREEE (reference sequence). Losses at the gene ends were 0 bases for V and 5 bases for J; bases not matched to a gene: 2. This CDR3 is built from 15 residues. The CDR3 spells CASSLGGTGNEKLFF. CDR3 bases: TGTGCCAGCAGCTTGGGCGGGACAGGGAATGAAAAACTGTTTTTT. The entire variable domain, with the rest obtained from reference TRBV5-4 and TRBJ1-4, is as follows: ETGVTQSPTHLIKTRGQQVTLRCSSQSGHNTVSWYQQALGQGPQFIFQYYREEENGRGNFPPRFSGLQFPNYSSELNVNALELDDSALYLCASSLGGTGNEKLFFGSGTQLSVL.

Written as DNA, the CDR3 is TGTGCCAGCAGCCCTAGAGGGGGGACAGGGACCTACAATGAGCAGTTCTTC. Translating it yields CASSPRGGTGTYNEQFF. This chain connects TRBV9 to TRBJ2-1; 9 bases are a match to TRBD1. The CDR3 length is 17 residues. CDR1 is SGDLS and CDR2 is YYNGEE in the germline V gene. The trim removed 4 bases at V and 2 bases at J, leaving 10 bases unmatched. Based on the CDR3 plus reference TRBV9 and TRBJ2-1, the full variable domain is DSGVTQTPKHLITATGQRVTLRCSPRSGDLSVYWYQQSLDQGLQFLIQYYNGEERAKGNILERFSAQQFPDLHSELNLSSLELGDSALYFCASSPRGGTGTYNEQFFGPGTRLTVL.

The rearrangement uses TRBV11-3 and TRBJ2-2; TRBD1 might be the D (6 bases). V gave up 2 bases and J gave up 3 bases, with 13 bases separating them. The CDR3 runs to 16 residues. Germline V gene data show CDR1 as SGHNT and CDR2 as YENEEA. CDR3 region: CASSLSTGTHTGELFF. CDR3 sequence (DNA): TGTGCCAGCAGCTTAAGTACAGGGACCCACACCGGGGAGCTGTTTTTT.

The chain recombines TRBV10-3 with TRBJ1-2, with D perhaps TRBD1 (5 bases). V was trimmed by 7 bases and J by 4 bases, leaving 10 bases between them. The CDR3 loop spans 12 amino acids. The germline V gene has CDR1 ENHRY and CDR2 SYGVKD. CDR3 in DNA: TGTGCCATCACTGGGGGAGGCTATGGCTACACCTTC. As protein: CAITGGGYGYTF.

V usage is TRBV7-3 and J usage is TRBJ2-3; 7 bases map to TRBD2. Looked up from germline, CDR1 is SGHTA and CDR2 is FQGTGA. After removal of 4 bases from V and 7 bases from J, the junction contained 20 bases not matched to a gene. This CDR3 has 18 residues. The CDR3 region is CASSSPPSGRSSHHTQYF. The CDR3 DNA follows: TGTGCCAGCAGCTCCCCCCCCTCCGGGAGGTCCTCTCACCATACGCAGTATTTT.

V is TRBV9 and J is TRBJ1-4; 7 nucleotides agree with TRBD1. CDR1 and CDR2 from the germline V gene are SGDLS and YYNGEE. Trimming removed 4 bases from V and 7 bases from J; junction bases left unmatched: 10. This CDR3 region has 15 residues. CDR3 sequence: CASSQRQGGGEKLFF. DNA of the CDR3: TGTGCCAGCAGCCAGAGACAGGGAGGAGGTGAAAAACTGTTTTTT.

This clone was detected only a few times. V and J are TRBV9 and TRBJ2-3, with D possibly matching TRBD2 (5 bases). CDR1 is SGDLS and CDR2 is YYNGEE in the germline V gene. There are 12 residues in the CDR3. V gave up 3 bases and J gave up 8 bases, with 10 bases separating them. DNA for the CDR3: TGTGCCAGCAGCGGAGGTGGAGGTACGCAGTATTTT. Encoded protein: CASSGGGGTQYF.

The chain has TRBV9 and TRBJ2-1, with 8 bases matching TRBD2. Trimming cost V 7 bases and J 2 bases; bases outside gene matches: 11. Per germline, CDR1 SGDLS and CDR2 YYNGEE. This CDR3 spans 16 amino acids. The CDR3 sequence: CASESAGLAPYNEQFF. The CDR3 DNA reads TGTGCCAGCGAATCCGCCGGACTAGCCCCCTACAATGAGCAGTTCTTC.

V usage is TRBV5-1 and J usage is TRBJ1-1; 8 positions match TRBD1. This CDR3 region has 15 residues. CDR1 is SGHRS and CDR2 is YFSETQ in the germline V gene. V trimming: 4 bases; J trimming: 5 bases; junction bases outside the gene matches: 10. CDR3 coding DNA: TGCGCCAGCAGCCTGACAGGGGCGGTGAGGACTGAAGCTTTCTTT. Amino acids: CASSLTGAVRTEAFF.

The chain employs TRBV6-5 and TRBJ1-2, with D possibly matching TRBD1 (6 bases). The V and J ends lost 6 bases and 2 bases respectively, with 10 bases between them. This CDR3 has 13 residues. Germline lookup yields CDR1 MNHEY and CDR2 SVGAGI. The CDR3 protein is CASSLDRNYGYTF. In DNA form, the CDR3 reads TGTGCCAGCAGCCTGGACAGAAACTATGGCTACACCTTC.

The genes are TRBV7-9 and TRBJ1-6; D is unclear. Trimming removed 3 bases at V and 15 bases at J, with 15 bases between. Per the germline V gene, CDR1 is SEHNR and CDR2 is FQNEAQ (reference sequence). This CDR3 contains 13 residues. The CDR3 DNA follows: TGTGCCAGCAGCTTTATGGATCTGCGGCTCCTCCACTTT. Protein: CASSFMDLRLLHF.

The chain combines TRBV5-1 with TRBJ2-1; TRBD2 aligns across 9 bases. There are 15 residues in the CDR3. The V and J ends lost 4 bases and 4 bases, in that order; junction bases with no gene match: 6. CDR1 is SGHRS and CDR2 is YFSETQ in the germline V gene. CDR3 protein: CASSESSGVYNEQFF. CDR3 coding DNA: TGCGCCAGCAGCGAATCTAGCGGGGTTTACAATGAGCAGTTCTTC.

This clone was seen only a few times. This chain connects TRBV4-1 to TRBJ1-1; D unresolved. V lost 0 bases and J lost 1, with 9 bases in between. Germline-derived CDR1 and CDR2 are MGHRA and YSYEKL. CDR3 length equals 15 residues. For the CDR3, the DNA is TGCGCCAGCAGCCAAGATGTACGCGAGAACACTGAAGCTTTCTTT. Translating it yields CASSQDVRENTEAFF.

The chain links TRBV9 to TRBJ1-1, with a weak D call TRBD1 (6 bases). CDR1 SGDLS and CDR2 YYNGEE come from the germline V gene. Trimming took off 1 base at V and 1 base at J, with 11 bases between the two ends. The CDR3 runs 15 residues. This chain's CDR3 is CASSVTTGPNTEAFF. The CDR3 coding sequence is TGTGCCAGCAGCGTAACGACAGGACCGAACACTGAAGCTTTCTTT.

DNA for the CDR3: TGTGCCATCAGTGAGTCGCTAGGACAGGGGACCGGGGAGCTGTTTTTT. As protein: CAISESLGQGTGELFF. The chain links TRBV10-3 to TRBJ2-2; TRBD1 matches at 9 bases. J was trimmed by 5 bases and V by 0 bases; bases with no gene match: 4. Germline CDR1 ENHRY, CDR2 SYGVKD. The CDR3 totals 16 residues.

The V gene is TRBV6-1, the J gene TRBJ1-3; D ambiguous. Germline V lookup: CDR1 MNHNS, CDR2 SASEGT. The CDR3 covers 15 residues. Trimming took 1 base from V and 4 from J, leaving 11 bases between them. CDR3 in amino acids: CASSEVGLPGNTIYF. Here the CDR3 DNA reads TGTGCCAGCAGTGAAGTGGGCCTTCCCGGAAACACCATATATTTT.